This TCR beta chain was identified in a study of shared clonotypes between healthy human individuals. Regarding this clone: Other nucleotide sequences from this sample produce the same CDR3.

Here immunoSEQ multiplex PCR was the method, and the copy in TCRdb shows in-frame clones only, minus some. The sample has 2 million to 3 million clones, roughly 93% seen once; the top ten hold approximately 0.36%. The CDR3 loop spans 14 amino acids. CDR1 and CDR2 from the germline V gene are SGHRS and YFSETQ. The germline V and J ends were trimmed by 0 bases and 4 bases, with 9 bases remaining between them. The specimen sequenced was naive CD4+ T cells from PBMCs. The subset denotes: CD45RA+ positively selected. The clonotype comes from a young man in good health. Some clones in this sample may be carry-over from other donors' samples. This chain links TRBV5-1 with TRBJ2-3, with TRBD2 as a possible D gene (6 bases). CDR3: CASSLGGAADTQYF. As DNA, the CDR3 is TGCGCCAGCAGCTTGGGCGGGGCGGCAGATACGCAGTATTTT.